Listed here are 30 T cell receptor beta chains from one sample, sequenced in a study of T-cell reconstitution after alpha-beta-depleted transplantation in children. It was with unique molecular identifiers that the TCRbeta library was prepared. TCRdb reanalysed the PCR reads using MiXCR and keeps one entry per CDR3 protein. Found here are around 480,000 distinct CDR3 sequences, approximately 29% of them singletons; the top ten hold around 2.5%. The sample in question was PBMCs from the stem cell graft donor, obtained from the stem cell graft. The source is a human donor who donated a stem cell graft to a child with aplastic anemia.

For the CDR3, the DNA is TGTGCCTGGAGTGTGAACAGGGTAATAGGAGGCTACACCTTC. Translated, it gives CAWSVNRVIGGYTF. The V call is TRBV30, the J call TRBJ1-2; D is perhaps TRBD1 (6 bases). V lost 0 bases and J lost 8, with 16 bases in between. Germline lookup yields CDR1 GTSNPN and CDR2 SVGIG (reference sequence). CDR3 length: 14 residues.

This clonotype was seen only a few times. The chain employs TRBV28 and TRBJ2-7; 13 nucleotides match TRBD2. Trimming at V came to 3 bases and at J to 2 bases, leaving 4 bases not matched to a gene. This CDR3 comprises 16 residues. The germline V gene encodes CDR1 MDHEN and CDR2 SYDVKM. This chain's CDR3 is CASSLGLAGSTYEQYF. The CDR3 region has the DNA TGTGCCAGCAGTTTGGGACTAGCGGGAAGCACCTACGAGCAGTACTTC.

CDR3 bases: TGTGCCAGCAGTCGTGACCAGTACGAGCAGTACGTC. Amino acids: CASSRDQYEQYV. The chain uses TRBV6-2 or TRBV6-3 and TRBJ2-7; D gene unclear. The CDR3 totals 12 residues. Trimming took off 5 bases at V and 4 bases at J, with 9 bases between the two ends. Germline V gene data show CDR1 as MNHEY and CDR2 as SVGEGT.

This clonotype was counted only a few times. V usage is TRBV20-1 and J usage is TRBJ2-1; weak D call: TRBD1 (5 bases). The CDR3 extends over 14 amino acids. Germline assignment: CDR1 DFQATT and CDR2 SNEGSKA (reference sequence). The germline V and J ends were trimmed by 3 bases and 2 bases, with 11 bases remaining between them. The CDR3 is CSAREGHTYNEQFF. CDR3 nucleotide sequence: TGCAGTGCTAGGGAAGGACACACCTACAATGAGCAGTTCTTC.

This clonotype was counted a few times. The chain combines TRBV5-4 with TRBJ1-5, with D uncertain. CDR3 length equals 19 residues. V was clipped by 0 bases and J by 0 bases, with 19 bases between them. Germline-derived CDR1 and CDR2 are SGHNT and YYREEE (reference sequence). The chain's CDR3 is CASSLGASGGIISNQPQHF. In DNA, the CDR3 is TGTGCCAGCAGCTTGGGCGCTTCAGGTGGTATCATTAGCAATCAGCCCCAGCATTTT.

V is TRBV20-1 and J is TRBJ2-1, with D tentatively TRBD1 (5 bases). Between the trimmed V and J ends, which lost 4 bases and 9 bases, there was a span of 10 bases. This CDR3 comprises 11 residues. CDR1 and CDR2 (germline): DFQATT, SNEGSKA (reference sequence). CDR3 sequence: CSAKQGSEQFF. For the CDR3, the DNA is TGCAGTGCTAAGCAGGGATCTGAGCAGTTCTTC.

The V gene is TRBV28, the J gene TRBJ2-1; a weak D match, TRBD1 (6 bases). The length of the CDR3 is 13 residues. The germline V and J ends were trimmed by 7 bases and 7 bases, with 14 bases remaining between them. Germline loops: CDR1 MDHEN, CDR2 SYDVKM. The DNA of the CDR3 is TGTGCCAGCACTCAAAGGGGGTTTAATGAGCAGTTCTTC. Residues: CASTQRGFNEQFF. The full variable domain, in which reference TRBV28 and TRBJ2-1 provide the parts outside the CDR3, is DVKVTQSSRYLVKRTGEKVFLECVQDMDHENMFWYRQDPGLGLRLIYFSYDVKMKEKGDIPEGYSVSREKKERFSLILESASTNQTSMYLCASTQRGFNEQFFGPGTRLTVL.

The genes are TRBV15 and TRBJ2-1, with a possible D match to TRBD2 (6 bases). Trimming stripped 8 bases from V and 4 bases from J, with 12 bases between. The germline gives CDR1 LNHNV, CDR2 YYDKDF (reference sequence). The CDR3 has 13 residues. CDR3 in amino acids: CATGGEPYNEQFF. The CDR3 DNA is TGTGCCACCGGAGGGGAGCCGTACAATGAGCAGTTCTTC.

CDR3 bases: TGCAGCGTTGAAGGGACCACGGGACGAGACACCTTC. Encoded protein: CSVEGTTGRDTF. The rearrangement links TRBV29-1 to TRBJ1-2; possible D gene TRBD1, 5 bases. This CDR3 has 12 amino acids. The V end was cut by 1 base, the J end by 12 bases, with 15 bases between. Germline values: CDR1 SQVTM, CDR2 ANQGSEA.

The CDR3 DNA sequence: TGCGCCAGCAGCTTGGGGGACGGATCTAACTATGGCTACACCTTC. Translating gives CASSLGDGSNYGYTF. The genes are TRBV5-1 and TRBJ1-2; D is perhaps TRBD1 (5 bases). CDR3 length equals 15 residues. The V end was cut by 0 bases, the J end by 0 bases, with 9 bases between. The germline CDR1 and CDR2 sequences are SGHRS and YFSETQ.

In this sample, this clonotype turned up a few times. The chain uses TRBV4-3 and TRBJ2-7; TRBD1 matches 12 bases. The CDR3 sequence is 16 residues long. Trimming cost V 1 base and J 4 bases; bases outside gene matches: 5. Looked up from germline, CDR1 is LGHNA and CDR2 is YSLEER. The CDR3 DNA reads TGCGCCAGCAGCCAAGGTCCGGGACAGGGGGCTTACGAGCAGTACTTC. Translating it yields CASSQGPGQGAYEQYF.

This clonotype was counted between two and nine times. The rearrangement joins TRBV28 to TRBJ2-1; 9 bases align to TRBD1. This CDR3 is built from 15 residues. J was trimmed by 5 bases and V by 5 bases; bases with no gene match: 7. CDR1 is MDHEN, CDR2 SYDVKM, per germline. CDR3 nucleotide sequence: TGTGCCAGCAGTACCGCCGGGACAGGGCACAATGAGCAGTTCTTC. It codes for CASSTAGTGHNEQFF.

A remark on this clonotype: This likely comes from a read error, as the CDR3 has no conserved phenylalanine or tryptophan at its end. The chain couples TRBV29-1 to TRBJ1-6; tentatively, D is TRBD1 (5 bases). This CDR3 is built from 14 residues. V was cut by 6 bases and J by 10 bases, with 19 bases left in between. Germline V lookup: CDR1 SQVTM, CDR2 ANQGSEA. The CDR3 region is CSVRYGGVGSPLHL. CDR3 nucleotides: TGCAGCGTACGCTATGGGGGTGTCGGGTCACCCCTCCACTTA.

A single count supports this clonotype. The rearrangement joins TRBV12-3 or TRBV12-4 to TRBJ1-5; a possible D gene is TRBD1 (6 bases). CDR3 length: 17 residues. Trimming pared 4 bases from V and 2 bases from J, leaving 18 bases between. CDR3 region: CASSSSRGPSGNQPQHF. Here the CDR3 DNA reads TGTGCCAGCAGTTCCTCGCGGGGGCCGTCGGGCAATCAGCCCCAGCATTTT.

This clonotype appeared a few times. V is TRBV5-1 and J is TRBJ2-7; D is unresolved. The V gene's germline CDR1 is SGHRS and CDR2 YFSETQ. The CDR3 is 12 residues long. V lost 4 bases and J lost 3, with 8 bases in between. CDR3 residues: CASSPENYEQYF. CDR3 DNA sequence: TGCGCCAGCAGCCCGGAAAACTACGAGCAGTACTTC. The whole variable domain, filled in from reference TRBV5-1 and TRBJ2-7, reads KAGVTQTPRYLIKTRGQQVTLSCSPISGHRSVSWYQQTPGQGLQFLFEYFSETQRNKGNFPGRFSGRQFSNSRSEMNVSTLELGDSALYLCASSPENYEQYFGPGTRLTVT.

This clonotype came up a few times. The genes are TRBV6-1 and TRBJ1-1; 8 positions match TRBD1. The germline CDR1 and CDR2 sequences are MNHNS and SASEGT. V shed 7 bases, J shed 3 bases, and the junction held 7 bases outside the gene matches. CDR3 length equals 14 residues. The chain's CDR3 is CASNPAGGYTEAFF. The CDR3 nucleotides read TGTGCCAGCAATCCCGCAGGGGGCTACACTGAAGCTTTCTTT.

This clonotype was picked up a small number of times. This chain uses TRBV11-1 with TRBJ2-7; D assignment may be TRBD1 or TRBD2 (5 bases each). The CDR3 has 16 residues. The ends were cut back, 4 bases at V and 0 bases at J, with 16 bases in the middle. Germline V CDR1 and CDR2: SGHAT, FQDESV (reference sequence). The CDR3: CASSYSGLYISYEQYF. DNA for the CDR3: TGTGCCAGCAGCTACTCGGGGCTATACATCTCCTACGAGCAGTACTTC.

This sequence joins TRBV20-1 and TRBJ2-3, with D maybe TRBD1 (6 bases). The V and J ends lost 1 base and 3 bases respectively, with 8 bases between them. The CDR3 extends over 13 amino acids. CDR1 is DFQATT and CDR2 is SNEGSKA in the germline V gene (reference sequence). The CDR3 loop is CSARARGTDTQYF. CDR3 in DNA: TGCAGTGCTAGAGCAAGGGGGACAGATACGCAGTATTTT.

The chain uses TRBV15 and TRBJ1-5, with TRBD1 matching over 9 bases. The germline gives CDR1 LNHNV, CDR2 YYDKDF (reference sequence). This CDR3 has 15 residues. V trimming: 4 bases; J trimming: 4 bases; junction bases outside the gene matches: 5. The CDR3 reads CATSIGTGRNQPQHF. CDR3 in DNA: TGTGCCACCAGCATAGGGACAGGGAGGAATCAGCCCCAGCATTTT.

The chain has TRBV10-3 and TRBJ1-2; D ambiguous. CDR1 and CDR2 (germline): ENHRY, SYGVKD. This CDR3 contains 13 residues. Trimming shortened V by 6 bases and J by 7 bases, and 15 bases separated the two germline ends. CDR3 nucleotide sequence: TGTGCCATCAGCCCGGGTCGGGAGGTTGGCTACACCTTC. This codes for CAISPGREVGYTF.

This clonotype was seen many times. The rearrangement joins TRBV6-1 to TRBJ2-7, with a tentative D call TRBD1 (6 bases). V lost 3 bases and J 4 bases, leaving 19 bases between the germline ends. Germline V gene data show CDR1 as MNHNS and CDR2 as SASEGT. The CDR3 totals 16 residues. The CDR3 DNA sequence: TGTGCCAGCAGTGACCCTCCCAGGGGTAATAGGTACGAGCAGTACGTC. Its protein product is CASSDPPRGNRYEQYV.

The gene calls are TRBV13 and TRBJ2-5, with D possibly matching TRBD1 (6 bases). The germline V and J ends were trimmed by 9 bases and 3 bases, with 11 bases remaining between them. The CDR3 consists of 12 residues. Germline values: CDR1 PRHDT, CDR2 FYEKMQ (reference sequence). The CDR3 DNA follows: TGTGCCAGTACGGACAGCAAAGAGACCCAGTACTTC. This sequence encodes CASTDSKETQYF. Filled out from reference TRBV13 and TRBJ2-5, the complete variable domain reads AAGVIQSPRHLIKEKRETATLKCYPIPRHDTVYWYQQGPGQDPQFLISFYEKMQSDKGSIPDRFSAQQFSDYHSELNMSSLELGDSALYFCASTDSKETQYFGPGTRLLVL.

This chain joins TRBV27 and TRBJ2-3, with 7 bases matching TRBD2. The CDR3 totals 17 residues. The germline CDR1 and CDR2 sequences are MNHEY and SMNVEV (reference sequence). V gave up 5 bases and J gave up 4 bases; unmatched junction bases: 15. The CDR3 DNA reads TGTGCCAGCAGTCCTCACGTAGGGGCGGGAGTATCAGATACGCAGTATTTT. Its translation: CASSPHVGAGVSDTQYF.

The gene calls are TRBV30 and TRBJ2-2; tentatively, D is TRBD2 (6 bases). Germline V gives CDR1 GTSNPN, CDR2 SVGIG (reference sequence). There are 16 residues in the CDR3. V lost 0 bases, J lost 6 bases, and 17 bases lay in between. In DNA, the CDR3 is TGTGCCTGGAGTGTACGGTCGGGAGTTCTGCCCGGGGAGCTGTTTTTT. Protein sequence: CAWSVRSGVLPGELFF.

The chain recombines TRBV29-1 with TRBJ2-3, with 9 bases identical to TRBD1. Trimming cost V 0 bases and J 5 bases; bases outside gene matches: 6. The germline V gene has CDR1 SQVTM and CDR2 ANQGSEA. This CDR3 spans 15 amino acids. CDR3 nucleotide sequence: TGCAGCGTTGAAGATCGGGGGACAGGGATAGATACGCAGTATTTT. This encodes CSVEDRGTGIDTQYF.

This clonotype was seen only a few times. V is TRBV15 and J is TRBJ2-2, with TRBD2 matching 10 bases. CDR1 is LNHNV, CDR2 YYDKDF, per germline (reference sequence). There are 14 residues in the CDR3. V was pared by 6 bases and J by 5 bases, with 3 bases of the junction left unmatched. CDR3 sequence (DNA): TGTGCCACCAGTAGCGGGAGGCGGACCGGGGAGCTGTTTTTT. Its translation is CATSSGRRTGELFF.

The chain combines TRBV29-1 with TRBJ1-2; 8 bases are shared with TRBD1. After removal of 4 bases from V and 7 bases from J, the junction contained 11 bases not matched to a gene. The V gene's germline CDR1 is SQVTM and CDR2 ANQGSEA. The CDR3 is 14 amino acids. The CDR3 is CSVVGQGALGGYTF. For the CDR3, the DNA is TGCAGCGTTGTGGGGCAGGGGGCTCTGGGTGGCTACACCTTC.

J is TRBJ1-2 and V is TRBV7-2; D gene ambiguous. Trimming removed 3 bases at V and 6 bases at J, with 14 bases between. This CDR3 has 14 amino acids. Germline assignment: CDR1 SGHTA and CDR2 FQGNSA. The CDR3 DNA is TGTGCCAGCAGCTTCCTTTCGAGGGCCGATGGCTACACCTTC. It translates to CASSFLSRADGYTF.

The V call is TRBV20-1, the J call TRBJ1-1; maybe TRBD1 (6 bases). The V gene lost 6 bases and the J gene lost 1 base, with 12 bases spanning the gap. Germline lookup yields CDR1 DFQATT and CDR2 SNEGSKA (reference sequence). This CDR3 region has 13 residues. The chain's CDR3 is CSAAGDTNTEAFF. CDR3 DNA sequence: TGCAGTGCAGCGGGGGACACGAACACTGAAGCTTTCTTT.

This clonotype appeared a few times. The V and J genes are TRBV20-1 and TRBJ2-1; D unclear. The V and J ends lost 5 bases and 3 bases respectively, with 14 bases between them. The CDR3 runs to 14 residues. Germline lookup yields CDR1 DFQATT and CDR2 SNEGSKA (reference sequence). The CDR3 region is CSARSPALYNEQFF. The CDR3 bases are TGCAGTGCTCGCAGCCCGGCTCTCTACAATGAGCAGTTCTTC.